The following is a T cell receptor beta chain sequence with its context. This sample was included in a study of T-cell memory formation after mild COVID-19. TCRdb re-derived calls from the 5' RACE reads in MiXCR, one entry per CDR3 protein. The sample lists about 240,000 distinct CDR3 sequences; 8.5% to 9.5% were seen once. This CDR3 has 15 residues. Trimming at V came to 1 base and at J to 9 bases, leaving 5 bases not matched to a gene. V is TRBV12-3 or TRBV12-4 and J is TRBJ1-6, with 8 nucleotides matching TRBD1. The TCR comes from a man aged 18 to 29 who had mild COVID-19 (a few samples of this study predate the infection). Cell type and time point are not known. Sequenced: PBMCs or a T cell subset sorted from them (not recorded which). CDR3 loop: CASSLGGTGFSPLHF. The CDR3 region has the DNA TGTGCCAGCAGTTTAGGAGGGACAGGCTTTTCACCCCTCCACTTT.